This T cell receptor (beta chain) stems from a study of T-cell memory formation after mild COVID-19. Study summary: Largely, TCR clusters stayed within a single donor. The study, taken as a whole, reports: Contracting CD4+ clones sat mainly in CM and EM; CD8+ in EMRA.

A 5'RACE reaction primed in the constant segment made cDNA libraries of TCR alpha and TCR beta, and these carried sample barcodes and UMIs. TCRdb reanalysed the 5' RACE reads using MiXCR and keeps one entry per CDR3 protein. Among around 140,000 distinct CDR3 sequences listed, approximately 21% were seen once. This clonotype was detected many times. What it binds is not known. Germline loops: CDR1 KGHDR, CDR2 SFDVKD. The CDR3 has 16 residues. V was pared by 1 base and J by 5 bases, with 13 bases between. The J gene is TRBJ2-2, the V gene TRBV24-1; D possibly corresponds to TRBD1 (5 bases). Material for sequencing was PBMCs or a T cell subset sorted from them (not recorded which). This receptor was identified in an adult woman who had mild COVID-19 (a few samples of this study predate the infection). Cell type and time point are not known. CDR3: CATSDFATEYTGELFF. The CDR3 region has the DNA TGTGCCACCAGTGATTTCGCGACAGAGTATACCGGGGAGCTGTTTTTT.